This TCR beta chain was retrieved from a study of control samples from healthy donors and cancer patients. The data were produced by immunoSEQ multiplex PCR, yet TCRdb's version contains in-frame clones alone and is incomplete. The sample lists roughly 89,000 clones, around 91% seen once, with under 20% in the top ten. Sequenced: blood. The source is a man in his fifties in good health.

CDR3: CASSVDFVKNIQYF. In DNA, the CDR3 is TGTGCCAGCAGTGTTGATTTTGTCAAAAACATTCAGTACTTC. The chain links TRBV2 to TRBJ2-4; the D is unclear. V lost 4 bases to trimming and J lost 3 bases, with 10 bases between them. Germline V gene sequence: CDR1 SNHLY, CDR2 FYNNEI. The CDR3 contains 14 residues. Full variable domain (outside the CDR3, taken from reference TRBV2 and TRBJ2-4): EPEVTQTPSHQVTQMGQEVILRCVPISNHLYFYWYRQILGQKVEFLVSFYNNEISEKSEIFDDQFSVERPDGSNFTLKIRSTKLEDSAMYFCASSVDFVKNIQYFGAGTRLSVL.